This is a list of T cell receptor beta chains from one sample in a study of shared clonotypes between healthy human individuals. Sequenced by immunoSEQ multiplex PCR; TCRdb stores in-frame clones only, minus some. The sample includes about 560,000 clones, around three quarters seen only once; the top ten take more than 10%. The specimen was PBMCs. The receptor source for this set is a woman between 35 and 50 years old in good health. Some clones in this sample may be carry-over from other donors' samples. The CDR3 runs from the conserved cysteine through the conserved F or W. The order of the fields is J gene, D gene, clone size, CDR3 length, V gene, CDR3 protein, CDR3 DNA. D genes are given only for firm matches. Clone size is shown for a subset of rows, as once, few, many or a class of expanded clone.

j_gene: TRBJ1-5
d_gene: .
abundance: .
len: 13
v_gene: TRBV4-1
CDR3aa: CASSPTLDQPQHF
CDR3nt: TGCGCCAGCAGCCCTACTTTGGATCAGCCCCAGCATTTT

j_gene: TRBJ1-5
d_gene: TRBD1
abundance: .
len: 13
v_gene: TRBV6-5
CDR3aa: CASSQGADQPQHF
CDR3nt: TGTGCCAGCAGCCAGGGGGCAGATCAGCCCCAGCATTTT

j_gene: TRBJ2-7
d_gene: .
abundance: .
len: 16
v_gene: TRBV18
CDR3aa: CASSPPVHTPSYEQYF
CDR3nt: TGTGCCAGCTCACCACCGGTTCACACCCCGTCCTACGAGCAGTACTTC

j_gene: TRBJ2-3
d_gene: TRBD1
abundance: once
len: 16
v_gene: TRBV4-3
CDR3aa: CASSQSRDRVTDTQYF
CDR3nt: TGCGCCAGCAGCCAATCTCGGGACAGGGTCACAGATACGCAGTATTTT

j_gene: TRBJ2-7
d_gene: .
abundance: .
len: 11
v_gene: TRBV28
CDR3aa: CASRINYEQYF
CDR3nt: TGTGCCAGCAGGATTAACTACGAGCAGTACTTC

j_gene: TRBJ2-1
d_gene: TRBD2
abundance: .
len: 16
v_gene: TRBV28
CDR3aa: CASRTLAGGSYNEQFF
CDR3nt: TGTGCCAGCAGAACACTAGCGGGAGGGTCCTACAATGAGCAGTTCTTC

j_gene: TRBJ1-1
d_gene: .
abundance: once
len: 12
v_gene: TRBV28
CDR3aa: CASSFEGPEAFF
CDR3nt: TGTGCCAGCAGTTTTGAGGGGCCTGAAGCTTTCTTT

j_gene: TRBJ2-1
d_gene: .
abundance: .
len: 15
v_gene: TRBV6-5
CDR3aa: CASRLTAGLYNEQFF
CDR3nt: TGTGCCAGCAGATTGACTGCGGGCCTATACAATGAGCAGTTCTTC

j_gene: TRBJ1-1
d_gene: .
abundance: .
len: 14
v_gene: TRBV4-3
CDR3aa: CASSQRAGDTEAFF
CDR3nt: TGCGCCAGCAGCCAGAGGGCGGGGGACACTGAAGCTTTCTTT

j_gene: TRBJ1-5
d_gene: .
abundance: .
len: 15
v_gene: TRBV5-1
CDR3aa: CASSLAGLKHQPQHF
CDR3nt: TGCGCCAGCAGCTTGGCAGGGCTTAAGCATCAGCCCCAGCATTTT

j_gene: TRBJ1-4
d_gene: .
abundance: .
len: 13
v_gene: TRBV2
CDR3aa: CASGLGQYEKLFF
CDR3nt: TGTGCCAGCGGGTTGGGGCAGTATGAAAAACTGTTTTTT

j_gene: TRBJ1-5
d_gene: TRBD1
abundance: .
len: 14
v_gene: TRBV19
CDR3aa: CASQRETGYQPQHF
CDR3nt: TGTGCCAGCCAAAGGGAGACAGGGTATCAGCCCCAGCATTTT

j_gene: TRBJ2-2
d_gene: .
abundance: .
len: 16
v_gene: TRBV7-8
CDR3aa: CASSLAYRVVDGELFF
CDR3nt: TGTGCCAGCAGCTTAGCATATAGAGTCGTGGACGGGGAGCTGTTTTTT

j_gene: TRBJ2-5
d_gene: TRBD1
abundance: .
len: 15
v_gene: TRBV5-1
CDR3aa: CASSPGTGAQETQYF
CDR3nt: TGCGCCAGCAGCCCCGGGACAGGGGCACAAGAGACCCAGTACTTC

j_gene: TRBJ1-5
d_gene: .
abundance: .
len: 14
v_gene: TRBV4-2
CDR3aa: CASSQDRDPQPQHF
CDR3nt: TGTGCCAGCAGCCAAGACAGGGACCCTCAGCCCCAGCATTTT

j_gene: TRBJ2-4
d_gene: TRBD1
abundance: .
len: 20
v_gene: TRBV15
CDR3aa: CATSRDLSGTAGLAKNIQYF
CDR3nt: TGTGCCACCAGCAGAGACCTATCCGGGACAGCTGGACTAGCCAAAAACATTCAGTACTTC

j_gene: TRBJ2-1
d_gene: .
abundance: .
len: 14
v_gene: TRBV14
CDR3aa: CASSQVPLAGEQFF
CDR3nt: TGTGCCAGCAGCCAAGTCCCACTAGCTGGTGAGCAGTTCTTC

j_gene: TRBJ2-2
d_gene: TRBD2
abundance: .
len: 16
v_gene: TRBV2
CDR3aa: CASSAASGRVTGELFF
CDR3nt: TGTGCCAGCAGTGCGGCTAGCGGGAGAGTCACCGGGGAGCTGTTTTTT

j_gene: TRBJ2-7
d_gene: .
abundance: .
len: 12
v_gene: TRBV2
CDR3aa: CASSWPTYEQYF
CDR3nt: TGTGCCAGCAGTTGGCCGACCTACGAGCAGTACTTC

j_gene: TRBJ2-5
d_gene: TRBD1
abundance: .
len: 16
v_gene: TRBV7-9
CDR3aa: CASSVATGQGWETQYF
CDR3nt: TGTGCCAGCAGCGTAGCGACAGGACAGGGCTGGGAGACCCAGTACTTC

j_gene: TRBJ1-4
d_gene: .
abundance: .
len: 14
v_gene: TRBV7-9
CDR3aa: CASSWTMAGEKLFF
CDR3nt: TGTGCCAGCAGCTGGACAATGGCTGGGGAAAAACTGTTTTTT

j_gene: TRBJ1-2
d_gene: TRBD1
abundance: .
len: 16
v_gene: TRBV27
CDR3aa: CASSLGTEFLAYGYTF
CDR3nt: TGTGCCAGCAGTTTAGGGACAGAGTTCCTTGCCTATGGCTACACCTTC

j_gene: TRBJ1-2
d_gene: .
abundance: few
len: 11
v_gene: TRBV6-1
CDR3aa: CASRVERGYTF
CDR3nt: TGTGCCAGCAGGGTAGAACGCGGCTACACCTTC

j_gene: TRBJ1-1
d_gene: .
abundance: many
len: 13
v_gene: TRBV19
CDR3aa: CATTPLVGALAFF
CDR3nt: TGTGCCACTACCCCCTTGGTGGGGGCGTTGGCTTTCTTT

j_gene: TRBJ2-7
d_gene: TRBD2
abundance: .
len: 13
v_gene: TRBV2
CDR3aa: CASSERLAGEPYF
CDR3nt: TGTGCCAGCAGTGAACGACTAGCGGGGGAGCCGTACTTC

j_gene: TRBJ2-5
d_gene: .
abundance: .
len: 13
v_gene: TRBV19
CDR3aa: CASRSQTGETQYF
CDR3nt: TGTGCCAGTAGAAGTCAAACAGGGGAGACCCAGTACTTC

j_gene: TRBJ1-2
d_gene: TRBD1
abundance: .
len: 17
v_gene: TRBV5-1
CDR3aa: CASSLGDQGQGNYGYTF
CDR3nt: TGCGCCAGCAGCTTGGGGGACCAGGGACAGGGAAACTATGGCTACACCTTC

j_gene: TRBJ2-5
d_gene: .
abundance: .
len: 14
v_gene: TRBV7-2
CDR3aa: CASSRPRDQETQYF
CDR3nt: TGTGCCAGCAGCCGGCCGCGGGATCAAGAGACCCAGTACTTC

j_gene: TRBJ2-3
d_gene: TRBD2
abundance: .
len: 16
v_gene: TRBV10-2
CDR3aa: CASSERLAGGPNTQYF
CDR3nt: TGCGCCAGCAGTGAACGGCTAGCGGGAGGGCCAAATACGCAGTATTTT

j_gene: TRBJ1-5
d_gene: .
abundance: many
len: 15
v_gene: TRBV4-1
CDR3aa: CASSHSGAANQPQHF
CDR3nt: TGCGCCAGCAGCCATTCGGGGGCGGCGAATCAGCCCCAGCATTTT

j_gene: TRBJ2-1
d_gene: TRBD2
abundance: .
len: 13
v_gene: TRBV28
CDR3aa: CASSGDTSVLQFF
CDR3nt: TGTGCCAGCAGTGGCGATACTAGCGTTTTGCAGTTCTTC

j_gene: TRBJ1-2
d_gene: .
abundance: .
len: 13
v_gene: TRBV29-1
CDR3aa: CSVDGSSPYGYTF
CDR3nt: TGCAGCGTTGACGGGTCCTCTCCCTATGGCTACACCTTC

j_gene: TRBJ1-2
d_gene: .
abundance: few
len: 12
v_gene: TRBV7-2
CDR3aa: CASSPGNYGYTF
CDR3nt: TGTGCCAGCAGCCCGGGGAACTATGGCTACACCTTC

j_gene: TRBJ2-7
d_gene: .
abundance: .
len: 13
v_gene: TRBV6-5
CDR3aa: CASSYPGFYEQYF
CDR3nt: TGTGCCAGCAGTTACCCGGGGTTCTACGAGCAGTACTTC

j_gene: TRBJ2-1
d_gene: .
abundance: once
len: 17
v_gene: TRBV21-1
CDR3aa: CASSRAGGTVSYNEQFF
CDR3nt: TGTGCCAGCAGCCGCGCGGGCGGGACAGTCTCCTACAATGAGCAGTTCTTC

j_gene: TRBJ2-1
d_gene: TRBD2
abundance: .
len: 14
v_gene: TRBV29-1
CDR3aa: CSVPSAGGINEQFF
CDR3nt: TGCAGCGTCCCCTCGGCGGGAGGAATAAATGAGCAGTTCTTC

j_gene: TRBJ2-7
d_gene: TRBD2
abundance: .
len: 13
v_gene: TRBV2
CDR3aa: CASSLGTGGEQYF
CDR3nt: TGTGCCAGCAGTCTAGGTACGGGGGGCGAGCAGTACTTC

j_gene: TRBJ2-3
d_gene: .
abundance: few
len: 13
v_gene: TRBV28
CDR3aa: CASSLPQTDTQYF
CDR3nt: TGTGCCAGCAGTTTACCACAGACAGATACGCAGTATTTT

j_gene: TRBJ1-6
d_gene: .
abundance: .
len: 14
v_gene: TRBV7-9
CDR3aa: CASSPPGEGSPLHF
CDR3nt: TGTGCCAGCAGCCCGCCGGGGGAGGGTTCACCCCTCCACTTT

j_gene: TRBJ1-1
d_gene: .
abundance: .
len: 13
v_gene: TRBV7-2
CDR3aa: CASSQQMNTEAFF
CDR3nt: TGTGCCAGCAGCCAACAGATGAACACTGAAGCTTTCTTT

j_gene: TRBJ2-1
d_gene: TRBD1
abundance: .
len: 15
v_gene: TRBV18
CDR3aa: CASSPPPGQSNEQFF
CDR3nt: TGTGCCAGCTCACCACCTCCGGGACAGTCCAATGAGCAGTTCTTC

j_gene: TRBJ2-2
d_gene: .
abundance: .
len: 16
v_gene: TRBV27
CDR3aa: CASSLWALGKAGELFF
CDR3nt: TGTGCCAGCAGTTTATGGGCATTGGGGAAGGCCGGGGAGCTGTTTTTT

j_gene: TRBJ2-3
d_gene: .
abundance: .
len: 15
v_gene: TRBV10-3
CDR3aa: CAISEGLSSTDTQYF
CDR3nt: TGTGCCATCAGTGAAGGTCTATCTAGCACAGATACGCAGTATTTT

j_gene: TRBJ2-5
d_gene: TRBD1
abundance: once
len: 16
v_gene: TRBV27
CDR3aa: CASSLPRDRPQETQYF
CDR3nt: TGTGCCAGCAGTTTACCCCGGGACAGGCCCCAAGAGACCCAGTACTTC

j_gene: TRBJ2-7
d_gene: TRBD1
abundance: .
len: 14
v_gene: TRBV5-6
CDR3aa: CASSPRDSSYEQYF
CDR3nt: TGTGCCAGCAGCCCCCGGGACAGCTCCTACGAGCAGTACTTC

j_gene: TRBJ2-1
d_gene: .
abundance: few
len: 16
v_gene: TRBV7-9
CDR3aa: CASSPRGGSAYNEQFF
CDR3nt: TGTGCCAGCAGCCCCAGAGGGGGTAGCGCTTACAATGAGCAGTTCTTC

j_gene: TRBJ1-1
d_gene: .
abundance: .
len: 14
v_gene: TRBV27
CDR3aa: CASSSPGLGTEAFF
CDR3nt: TGTGCCAGCAGTTCTCCGGGATTAGGCACTGAAGCTTTCTTT

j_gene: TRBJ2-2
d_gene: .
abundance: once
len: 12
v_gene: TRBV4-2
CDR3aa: CASSQGSGELFF
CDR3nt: TGTGCCAGCAGCCAAGGGTCCGGGGAGCTGTTTTTT

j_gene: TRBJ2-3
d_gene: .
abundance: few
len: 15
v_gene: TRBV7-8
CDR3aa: CASSSLVGYADTQYF
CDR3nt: TGTGCCAGCAGCTCACTAGTAGGGTATGCAGATACGCAGTATTTT

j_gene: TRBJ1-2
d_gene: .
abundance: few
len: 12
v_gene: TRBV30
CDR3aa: CAWSVTGYGYTF
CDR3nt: TGTGCCTGGAGTGTAACGGGTTATGGCTACACCTTC

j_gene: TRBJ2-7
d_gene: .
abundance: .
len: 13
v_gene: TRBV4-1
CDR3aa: CASSLQGGIEQYF
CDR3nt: TGCGCCAGCAGCCTGCAAGGGGGGATCGAGCAGTACTTC

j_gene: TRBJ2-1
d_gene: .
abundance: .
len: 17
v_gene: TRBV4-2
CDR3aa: CASSQVVADRTYNEQFF
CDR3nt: TGTGCCAGCAGCCAAGTGGTAGCGGACCGTACCTACAATGAGCAGTTCTTC

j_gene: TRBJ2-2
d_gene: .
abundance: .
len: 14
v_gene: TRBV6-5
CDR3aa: CASSYSIDVGELFF
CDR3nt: TGTGCCAGCAGTTACTCGATTGATGTCGGGGAGCTGTTTTTT

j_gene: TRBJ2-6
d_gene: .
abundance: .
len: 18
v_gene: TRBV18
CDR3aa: CASSPRTMDNSGANVLTF
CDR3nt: TGTGCCAGCTCACCTCGGACTATGGACAACTCTGGGGCCAACGTCCTGACTTTC

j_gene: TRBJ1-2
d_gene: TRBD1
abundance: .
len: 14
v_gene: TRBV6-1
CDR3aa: CASRGTGGHYGYTF
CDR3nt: TGTGCCAGCAGGGGGACAGGGGGACACTATGGCTACACCTTC

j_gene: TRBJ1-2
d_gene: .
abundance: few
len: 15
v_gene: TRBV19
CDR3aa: CASSRSTMTNYGYTF
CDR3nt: TGTGCCAGTAGTAGGAGTACAATGACGAACTATGGCTACACCTTC

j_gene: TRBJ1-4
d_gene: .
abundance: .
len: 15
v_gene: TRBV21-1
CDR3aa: CASSKGDPKIEKLFF
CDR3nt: TGTGCCAGCAGCAAAGGGGACCCAAAGATCGAAAAACTGTTTTTT

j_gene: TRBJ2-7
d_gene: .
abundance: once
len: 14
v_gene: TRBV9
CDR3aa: CASSRLSPPYEQYF
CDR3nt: TGTGCCAGCAGCCGACTATCCCCGCCCTACGAGCAGTACTTC

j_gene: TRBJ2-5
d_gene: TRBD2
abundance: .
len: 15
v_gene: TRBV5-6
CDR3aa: CASSLGLAGGETQYF
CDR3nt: TGTGCCAGCAGCTTGGGACTAGCGGGAGGAGAGACCCAGTACTTC